Following are 2 T cell receptor beta chains from one sample sequenced in a study of T cells in Graves' hyperthyroidism and ophthalmopathy (dated by TCRdb to the late 2010s). Libraries were prepared through multiplex PCR. The sequencer was an Illumina HiSeq 2000. The TCR beta CDR3 regions were amplified from the RNA transcripts. A first-round RT-PCR of the TCR CDR3 used the HTBI primer set with the Qiagen OneStep RT-PCR kit. TCRdb reworked the public reads: Q25 trimming with fastp, MiXCR clone assembly, productive beta chains retained. Duplicate CDR3 protein sequences are folded into a single record with the most common DNA and genes. This sample holds under 250,000 distinct CDR3 sequences; 15% to 20% were observed only once. 50% of the sample is taken by the ten largest. Sequencing input: blood. These receptors were taken from a man between 45 and 60 years old with Graves' hyperthyroidism.

This clonotype was recorded many times. The chain combines TRBV5-5 with TRBJ2-1; possible D gene TRBD2, 5 bases. Trimming took off 4 bases at V and 1 base at J, with 6 bases between the two ends. Germline loops: CDR1 SGHKS, CDR2 YYEKEE (reference sequence). The CDR3 has 13 amino acids. CDR3 sequence (DNA): TGTGCCAGCAGCCCGGGGTCCTACAATGAGCAGTTCTTC. It yields the protein CASSPGSYNEQFF. The full variable domain, completed using reference TRBV5-5 and TRBJ2-1, is DAGVTQSPTHLIKTRGQQVTLRCSPISGHKSVSWYQQVLGQGPQFIFQYYEKEERGRGNFPDRFSARQFPNYSSELNVNALLLGDSALYLCASSPGSYNEQFFGPGTRLTVL.

Worth noting for this clonotype: This may stem from a read error, because a much larger clone lies one nucleotide away. The chain links TRBV7-8 to TRBJ2-7; D possibly matches TRBD1 or TRBD2 (5 bases each). Germline values: CDR1 SGHVS, CDR2 FQNEAQ. CDR3 size: 14 residues. V shed 6 bases and J shed 5 bases, with 17 bases lying between them. Written as DNA, the CDR3 is TGTGCCAGCAGATTTCTAAGGGGAGAGGACGAGCAGTACTTC. It specifies CASRFLRGEDEQYF.